The 8 T cell receptor beta chains listed next were all sequenced from one sample in a study of T cells in localized non-small cell lung cancer (dated by TCRdb to 2018 to 2021). Receptors were amplified or captured by the immunoSEQ multiplex PCR assay. TCRdb carries this immuneACCESS record with in-frame sequences only. Its versions omit some clonotypes, under half of them owing to an unresolved V gene in the studies checked, with the rest unexplained. The sample table records about 52,000 clones; more than 75% of these occur just once. Roughly a sixth of the sample is in the top ten clones. The sample was PBMCs, taken before any cancer treatment. Receptors originate from a female donor with stage II lung adenocarcinoma.

The chain has TRBV27 and TRBJ2-7; D ambiguous. Deletions cut 4 bases from V and 6 bases from J, with 19 bases between. CDR3 length equals 15 residues. CDR1 is MNHEY, CDR2 SMNVEV, per germline (reference sequence). CDR3 sequence (DNA): TGTGCCAGCAGTTCCGGACCCACCAAGGCCTCCGAGCAGTACTTC. Translating gives CASSSGPTKASEQYF.

The CDR3 DNA follows: TGTGCCAGCAGTTTCCAGGGCCTCAATGAGCAGTTCTTC. It specifies CASSFQGLNEQFF. V usage is TRBV7-9 and J usage is TRBJ2-1; the D gene is possibly TRBD1 (5 bases). Germline CDR1 is SEHNR and CDR2 is FQNEAQ (reference sequence). The V gene lost 6 bases and the J gene lost 6 bases, with 12 bases spanning the gap. CDR3 length: 13 amino acids.

The chain combines TRBV11-2 with TRBJ2-7, with 7 bases that match TRBD1. This CDR3 region has 13 residues. Germline V gives CDR1 SGHAT, CDR2 FQNNGV. V gave up 5 bases and J gave up 0 bases; unmatched junction bases: 1. The CDR3 loop is CASSGTASYEQYF. The CDR3 DNA reads TGTGCCAGCAGCGGGACAGCCTCCTACGAGCAGTACTTC.

The rearrangement links TRBV11-2 to TRBJ2-7, with 8 nucleotides matching TRBD1. Trimming at V came to 3 bases and at J to 5 bases, leaving 12 bases not matched to a gene. CDR1 is SGHAT and CDR2 is FQNNGV in the germline V gene. The CDR3 spans 16 residues. The CDR3 nucleotides are TGTGCCAGCAGCTTCTACGGAACAGGGGGAAAGAACGAGCAGTACTTC. It translates to CASSFYGTGGKNEQYF. Complete variable domain (other parts from reference TRBV11-2 and TRBJ2-7): EAGVAQSPRYKIIEKRQSVAFWCNPISGHATLYWYQQILGQGPKLLIQFQNNGVVDDSQLPKDRFSAERLKGVDSTLKIQPAKLEDSAVYLCASSFYGTGGKNEQYFGPGTRLTVT.

V and J are TRBV7-9 and TRBJ2-5; no firm D call. Deletions cut 2 bases from V and 4 bases from J, with 5 bases between. CDR3 length equals 12 residues. Per the germline V gene, CDR1 is SEHNR and CDR2 is FQNEAQ (reference sequence). For the CDR3, the DNA is TGTGCCAGCAGCTTAACCGTAGAGACCCAGTACTTC. This encodes CASSLTVETQYF. The full variable domain, rest sourced from reference TRBV7-9 and TRBJ2-5, is DTGVSQNPRHKITKRGQNVTFRCDPISEHNRLYWYRQTLGQGPEFLTYFQNEAQLEKSRLLSDRFSAERPKGSFSTLEIQRTEQGDSAMYLCASSLTVETQYFGPGTRLLVL.

V and J are TRBV5-6 and TRBJ2-4, with unresolved D. Germline CDR1 SGHDT, CDR2 YYEEEE. V gave up 5 bases and J gave up 3 bases, with 6 bases separating them. The CDR3 covers 12 residues. The CDR3 region has the DNA TGTGCCAGCAGTTTAAGCAAAAACATTCAGTACTTC. The encoded protein is CASSLSKNIQYF.

The chain recombines TRBV9 with TRBJ1-1; no clear D. V shed 4 bases and J shed 5 bases, with 18 bases lying between them. CDR1 is SGDLS and CDR2 is YYNGEE in the germline V gene. The CDR3 runs to 15 residues. As DNA, the CDR3 is TGTGCCAGCAGCCCCCGCGGAGGTTCTAAGACTGAAGCTTTCTTT. It specifies CASSPRGGSKTEAFF.

The chain combines TRBV5-6 with TRBJ2-7, with 9 bases identical to TRBD1. The length of the CDR3 is 14 residues. Germline V gene data show CDR1 as SGHDT and CDR2 as YYEEEE. Trimming removed 2 bases from V and 1 base from J; junction bases left unmatched: 1. This CDR3 is CASSFGQGSYEQYF. CDR3 nucleotide sequence: TGTGCCAGCAGCTTCGGACAGGGGTCCTACGAGCAGTACTTC.